One and the same sample provided the 20 T cell receptor beta chains below, sequenced in a study of blood T cell repertoires in COVID-19. Method: immunoSEQ multiplex PCR; TCRdb's copy keeps in-frame clones and lacks some. The repertoire has about 35,000 clones, roughly 80% of them found once; the top ten carry more than 8.5%. The sequenced material came from peripheral blood. Source of these receptors: a man between 60 and 70 years old in a cohort sampled during active COVID-19.

The chain links TRBV7-2 to TRBJ1-5, with a weak D call TRBD1 (6 bases). CDR1 SGHTA and CDR2 FQGNSA come from the germline V gene. Trimming removed 2 bases at V and 3 bases at J, with 11 bases between. CDR3 length equals 15 residues. CDR3: CASSLSPGANQPQHF. The CDR3, as DNA: TGTGCCAGCAGCTTATCCCCAGGGGCCAATCAGCCCCAGCATTTT.

This clone was picked up one time. The chain is built from TRBV20-1 and TRBJ2-1; the D is unclear. This CDR3 region has 10 residues. Trimming took 6 bases from V and 8 from J, leaving 8 bases between them. The germline V gene has CDR1 DFQATT and CDR2 SNEGSKA (reference sequence). This CDR3 reads CSATTDEQFF. As DNA, the CDR3 is TGCAGTGCCACCACGGATGAGCAGTTCTTC.

This clone was counted a few times. The chain joins TRBV9 to TRBJ2-7; TRBD2 matches 9 bases. V shed 0 bases and J 4 bases; nucleotides not matched to a gene: 8. This CDR3 is built from 16 residues. The germline gives CDR1 SGDLS, CDR2 YYNGEE. The CDR3 DNA is TGTGCCAGCAGCGTAGACGGTAGCGGGAGTTCATACGAGCAGTACTTC. Protein sequence: CASSVDGSGSSYEQYF.

The chain couples TRBV9 to TRBJ1-2, with D perhaps TRBD1 (5 bases). The V and J ends lost 1 base and 8 bases respectively, with 15 bases between them. The CDR3 totals 14 residues. The germline V gene encodes CDR1 SGDLS and CDR2 YYNGEE. This chain's CDR3 is CASSVTSFREGYTF. The CDR3 coding sequence is TGTGCCAGCAGCGTAACGTCCTTCAGGGAAGGCTACACCTTC.

The chain combines TRBV7-2 with TRBJ1-5; D is ambiguous. V lost 2 bases, J lost 1 base, and 9 bases lay in between. Germline CDR1 reads SGHTA; CDR2 reads FQGNSA. The CDR3 is 15 residues long. The CDR3 reads CASSLSRGSNQPQHF. CDR3 coding DNA: TGTGCCAGCAGCTTAAGCCGGGGAAGCAATCAGCCCCAGCATTTT.

The chain has TRBV20-1 and TRBJ2-1; no reliable D call. The CDR3 extends over 11 amino acids. Between the trimmed V and J ends, which lost 3 bases and 4 bases, there was a span of 4 bases. The V gene's germline CDR1 is DFQATT and CDR2 SNEGSKA (reference sequence). The CDR3 DNA reads TGCAGTGCTAGTTCTTACAATGAGCAGTTCTTC. It encodes CSASSYNEQFF.

This sequence joins TRBV3-1 (or the pseudogene TRBV3-2) and TRBJ2-1; tentative D call: TRBD1 (5 bases). The germline V and J ends were trimmed by 3 bases and 7 bases, with 16 bases remaining between them. Per germline, CDR1 LGHDT and CDR2 YNNKEL (reference sequence). The CDR3 totals 15 residues. The chain's CDR3 is CASSHSVGASNEQFF. The CDR3 DNA reads as TGTGCCAGCAGCCACTCAGTAGGGGCTTCGAATGAGCAGTTCTTC.

V is TRBV19 and J is TRBJ1-5; D remains ambiguous. This CDR3 has 15 residues. V lost 4 bases and J lost 1, with 11 bases in between. The V gene's germline CDR1 is LNHDA and CDR2 SQIVND (reference sequence). Here the CDR3 DNA reads TGTGCCAGTAGTACCCCCTCCAGAAGCAATCAGCCCCAGCATTTT. It yields the protein CASSTPSRSNQPQHF.

The chain joins TRBV5-1 to TRBJ1-3; possibly TRBD1 for D (5 bases). V gave up 7 bases and J gave up 0 bases, with 8 bases separating them. This CDR3 contains 13 residues. Germline V CDR1 and CDR2: SGHRS, YFSETQ. The CDR3 sequence is CASQGDSGNTIYF. CDR3 sequence (DNA): TGCGCCAGCCAGGGTGACTCTGGAAACACCATATATTTT.

The gene calls are TRBV5-1 and TRBJ2-5, with TRBD1 matching 9 bases. CDR1 and CDR2 from the germline V gene are SGHRS and YFSETQ. CDR3 length equals 14 residues. J was trimmed by 5 bases and V by 3 bases; bases with no gene match: 5. CDR3 amino acids: CASSSTGGWETQYF. For the CDR3, the DNA is TGCGCCAGCAGCTCAACAGGGGGCTGGGAGACCCAGTACTTC. Drawing the rest from reference TRBV5-1 and TRBJ2-5, the complete variable domain is KAGVTQTPRYLIKTRGQQVTLSCSPISGHRSVSWYQQTPGQGLQFLFEYFSETQRNKGNFPGRFSGRQFSNSRSEMNVSTLELGDSALYLCASSSTGGWETQYFGPGTRLLVL.

The chain employs TRBV6-5 and TRBJ2-7, with 7 positions matching TRBD2. The germline CDR1 and CDR2 sequences are MNHEY and SVGAGI. The CDR3 runs to 14 residues. The V segment lost 0 bases and the J segment 4 bases; nucleotides outside the gene matches: 3. CDR3 nucleotide sequence: TGTGCCAGCAGTTACTCACGGGGAGGGTACGAGCAGTACTTC. This translates into CASSYSRGGYEQYF.

CDR3 sequence reads: CASSLEGGRNYGYTF. The DNA for the CDR3 is TGTGCCAGCAGCTTAGAGGGGGGACGGAACTATGGCTACACCTTC. The chain uses TRBV11-2 and TRBJ1-2; a possible D gene is TRBD1 (5 bases). Germline V lookup: CDR1 SGHAT, CDR2 FQNNGV. CDR3 length equals 15 residues. V lost 0 bases, J lost 2 bases, and 10 bases lay in between.

This chain uses TRBV18 with TRBJ2-7, with D possibly being TRBD1 or TRBD2 (6 bases each). Trimming took off 6 bases at V and 1 base at J, with 16 bases between the two ends. Germline CDR1 and CDR2: KGHSH and LQKENI. This CDR3 contains 15 residues. CDR3 protein: CASSPGASDSYEQYF. CDR3 in DNA: TGTGCCAGCTCCCCAGGGGCTAGCGATTCCTACGAGCAGTACTTC.

The chain links TRBV24-1 to TRBJ2-1; 10 nucleotides align to TRBD2. The CDR3 has 15 amino acids. Losses at the gene ends were 3 bases for V and 4 bases for J; bases not matched to a gene: 2. Germline values: CDR1 KGHDR, CDR2 SFDVKD. The CDR3 loop is CATSDGTSAYNEQFF. The CDR3 DNA sequence: TGTGCCACCAGTGATGGGACTAGCGCATACAATGAGCAGTTCTTC.

This clone was recorded only once. The gene calls are TRBV6-5 and TRBJ2-7; TRBD2 might be the D (5 bases). CDR1 MNHEY and CDR2 SVGAGI come from the germline V gene. The CDR3 has 15 amino acids. The ends were cut back, 5 bases at V and 1 base at J, with 15 bases in the middle. The CDR3 DNA follows: TGTGCCAGCAGTACTCCGCGGGCCGGGTCCTACGAGCAGTACTTC. It encodes CASSTPRAGSYEQYF.

In DNA form, the CDR3 reads TGTGCCAGCAGTTTAGGTCAGACAGATACGCAGTATTTT. It encodes CASSLGQTDTQYF. The chain employs TRBV12-3 or TRBV12-4 and TRBJ2-3; no reliable D call. The CDR3 is made up of 13 amino acids. Trimming took off 1 base at V and 3 bases at J, with 5 bases between the two ends.

This clone was counted between two and nine times. This chain connects TRBV7-2 to TRBJ2-7; 10 positions match TRBD2. V trimming: 1 base; J trimming: 7 bases; junction bases outside the gene matches: 7. This CDR3 region has 15 residues. The germline V gene has CDR1 SGHTA and CDR2 FQGNSA. CDR3 bases: TGTGCCAGCAGCTTAGGAGGTAGCGGGGGGAGTGAGCAGTACTTC. It specifies CASSLGGSGGSEQYF. The entire variable domain, with the rest obtained from reference TRBV7-2 and TRBJ2-7, is as follows: GAGVSQSPSNKVTEKGKDVELRCDPISGHTALYWYRQSLGQGLEFLIYFQGNSAPDKSGLPSDRFSAERTGGSVSTLTIQRTQQEDSAVYLCASSLGGSGGSEQYFGPGTRLTVT.

The V call is TRBV28, the J call TRBJ1-1; 9 bases align to TRBD1. CDR3 size: 16 residues. The ends lost 4 bases at V and 6 bases at J; junction bases unmatched: 12. The germline CDR1 and CDR2 sequences are MDHEN and SYDVKM. DNA for the CDR3: TGTGCCAGCAGTTCGCGACAGGGGGGGTACAGGGCTGAAGCTTTCTTT. This translates into CASSSRQGGYRAEAFF. The entire variable domain, with the rest obtained from reference TRBV28 and TRBJ1-1, is as follows: DVKVTQSSRYLVKRTGEKVFLECVQDMDHENMFWYRQDPGLGLRLIYFSYDVKMKEKGDIPEGYSVSREKKERFSLILESASTNQTSMYLCASSSRQGGYRAEAFFGQGTRLTVV.

This clone came up a few times. This chain uses TRBV2 with TRBJ2-7, with 12 bases matching TRBD2. Germline trimming cut 8 bases from V and 3 bases from J; bases unmatched to any gene: 2. This CDR3 region has 13 residues. CDR1 is SNHLY and CDR2 is FYNNEI in the germline V gene. In DNA form, the CDR3 reads TGTGCCAGCCTACTAGCGGGAGGCTACGAGCAGTACTTC. This gives the protein CASLLAGGYEQYF.

This clone came up a few times. The chain combines TRBV5-1 with TRBJ1-6; TRBD1 agrees at 9 bases. CDR3 length: 17 residues. Germline V gene data show CDR1 as SGHRS and CDR2 as YFSETQ. V was pared by 5 bases and J by 10 bases, with 16 bases of the junction left unmatched. CDR3 protein: CASSLLTSGTGNSPLHF. CDR3 DNA: TGCGCCAGCAGTCTCTTAACATCCGGGACAGGGAACTCACCCCTCCACTTT.